This entry describes one TCR beta chain. Libraries were prepared by immunoSEQ multiplex PCR; TCRdb keeps only in-frame clonotypes and omits some of them. The sample holds under 15,000 clones, roughly 73% seen once. This sample stems from a study of T cells after somatic rescue of genetic block. In germline, CDR1 is SNHLY, CDR2 FYNNEI. The junction had 3 bases not matched to a gene; V was cut back by 5 bases and J by 2 bases. The CDR3 length is 14 residues. This chain uses TRBV2 with TRBJ2-5; 9 bases fit TRBD2. This TCR derives from a boy between 10 and 17 years old. Sample: peripheral blood mononuclear cells (PBMCs). The CDR3 here is CASSPTSGQETQYF. The CDR3 coding sequence is TGTGCCAGCAGTCCCACTAGCGGGCAAGAGACCCAGTACTTC.